This T cell receptor beta chain was observed in a study of blood T cell repertoires in COVID-19. Turning to the study itself: PBMCs, B-cell-depleted T cells, or T cells provided the cDNA or gDNA that made up the material.

The CDR3 contains 15 residues. Germline lookup yields CDR1 SGHTA and CDR2 FQGNSA. V was shortened by 1 base and J by 0 bases, with 4 bases between the two germline ends. Study processing details: For nucleated cells, counts were estimated from reference gene primer amplification. The data were produced by immunoSEQ multiplex PCR, yet TCRdb's version contains in-frame clones alone and is incomplete. V, J and clone size are those of that table, while D and trimming were read from the DNA. The data contain around 84,000 clones, approximately 86% of them singletons. The specimen was peripheral blood. This sequence originates from an elderly man with active or convalescent COVID-19. This chain connects TRBV7-2 to TRBJ2-6; D not resolved. The CDR3: CASSLGLSGANVLTF. For the CDR3, the DNA is TGTGCCAGCAGCTTAGGGCTCTCTGGGGCCAACGTCCTGACTTTC. The full variable domain, its missing parts supplied by reference TRBV7-2 and TRBJ2-6, is GAGVSQSPSNKVTEKGKDVELRCDPISGHTALYWYRQSLGQGLEFLIYFQGNSAPDKSGLPSDRFSAERTGGSVSTLTIQRTQQEDSAVYLCASSLGLSGANVLTFGAGSRLTVL.